The subject of this entry is one TCR beta chain. This sample is part of a study of shared clonotypes between healthy human individuals. Sequencing used immunoSEQ multiplex PCR; TCRdb keeps in-frame clones, though not all of them. The repertoire consists of fewer than 600,000 clones, with 70% to 80% occurring once and the leading ten covering about 11%. The CDR3 runs to 16 residues. The trim removed 5 bases at V and 5 bases at J, leaving 12 bases unmatched. The germline CDR1 and CDR2 sequences are MGHRA and YSYEKL. The sample consisted of PBMCs. The rearrangement joins TRBV4-1 to TRBJ2-5, with 9 nucleotides matching TRBD2. This sequence originates from a woman between 40 and 50 years old in good health. Some clones in this sample may be carry-over from other donors' samples. This CDR3 is CASSERTSDLLETQYF. Here the CDR3 DNA reads TGCGCCAGCAGCGAACGGACTAGCGACTTGTTGGAGACCCAGTACTTC.